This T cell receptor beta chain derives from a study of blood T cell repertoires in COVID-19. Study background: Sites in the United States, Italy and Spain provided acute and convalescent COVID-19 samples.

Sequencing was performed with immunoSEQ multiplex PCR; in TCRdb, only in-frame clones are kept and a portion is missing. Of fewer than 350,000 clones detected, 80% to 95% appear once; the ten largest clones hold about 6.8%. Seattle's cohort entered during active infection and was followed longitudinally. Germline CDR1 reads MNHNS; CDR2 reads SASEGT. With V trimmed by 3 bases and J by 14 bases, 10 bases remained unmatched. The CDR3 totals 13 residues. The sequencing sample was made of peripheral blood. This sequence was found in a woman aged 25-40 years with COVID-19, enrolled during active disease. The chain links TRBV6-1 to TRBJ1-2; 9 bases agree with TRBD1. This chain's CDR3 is CASSEAGTGNRTF. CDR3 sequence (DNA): TGTGCCAGCAGTGAGGCCGGGACAGGGAATAGGACCTTC.